What follows are 29 T cell receptor beta chains derived from one specimen sequenced in a study of blood T cell repertoires in COVID-19 (dated by TCRdb to about 2020). The library was made by the immunoSEQ multiplex PCR assay. TCRdb limited this immuneACCESS table to in-frame rearrangements with V and J called. A share of clones is missing; checked studies link under half to unresolved V genes, and the rest is unexplained. The sample table shows almost 350,000 clones, and approximately 89% are seen once. Of the sample, roughly 4% is held by the ten largest clones. The sample taken for sequencing was peripheral blood. These receptors originate from an older woman with COVID-19, enrolled during active disease.

CDR3 nucleotide sequence: TGTGCCTGGAGTTCAGGTACTGAAGCTTTCTTT. Its translation is CAWSSGTEAFF. The chain joins TRBV30 to TRBJ1-1; D not resolved. CDR3 size: 11 residues. Trimming removed 2 bases at V and 5 bases at J, with 6 bases between. CDR1 is GTSNPN, CDR2 SVGIG, per germline (reference sequence).

This clone was counted a single time. This chain links TRBV27 with TRBJ2-1; D uncertain. The CDR3 spans 16 residues. V was clipped by 5 bases and J by 1 base, with 15 bases between them. The germline V gene has CDR1 MNHEY and CDR2 SMNVEV (reference sequence). CDR3 DNA: TGTGCCAGCAGTCCATACGGCGCGGCTTCCTACAATGAGCAGTTCTTC. Amino acids: CASSPYGAASYNEQFF.

With respect to this clone: This same CDR3 is encoded by further DNA sequences in the sample. The chain links TRBV2 to TRBJ1-2; 8 bases fit TRBD1. Germline V lookup: CDR1 SNHLY, CDR2 FYNNEI. The CDR3 is 13 residues long. The J segment lost 2 bases and the V segment lost 6 bases, leaving 2 bases of the junction unmatched. The CDR3 spells CASSRQGNYGYTF. The CDR3 coding sequence is TGTGCCAGCAGCAGACAGGGGAACTATGGCTACACCTTC.

In DNA, the CDR3 is TGTGCCAGCAGTTCAGGGAATTATGGCTACACCTTC. It translates to CASSSGNYGYTF. The V call is TRBV12-3 or TRBV12-4, the J call TRBJ1-2; weak D call: TRBD1 (5 bases). Trimming cost V 4 bases and J 5 bases, with 8 bases left between them. The CDR3 has 12 amino acids.

The genes are TRBV6-5 and TRBJ1-1, with a tentative D call TRBD1 (6 bases). The V and J ends lost 6 bases and 5 bases respectively, with 13 bases between them. This CDR3 is 13 amino acids long. The germline V gene encodes CDR1 MNHEY and CDR2 SVGAGI. The CDR3 coding sequence is TGTGCCAGCAGCCCGGGACAAAGGACTGAAGCTTTCTTT. It translates to CASSPGQRTEAFF.

This clone has just one count. This chain links TRBV19 with TRBJ1-3; the D gene is possibly TRBD1 (6 bases). Germline V gene lookup returns CDR1 LNHDA and CDR2 SQIVND (reference sequence). The CDR3 loop spans 15 amino acids. V was cut by 6 bases and J by 0 bases, with 12 bases left in between. The chain's CDR3 is CASSGRDISGNTIYF. In DNA, the CDR3 is TGTGCCAGTAGCGGCCGGGACATCTCTGGAAACACCATATATTTT.

This clone appeared once. The chain is built from TRBV7-3 and TRBJ2-7; TRBD1 might be the D (6 bases). This CDR3 has 15 amino acids. V lost 2 bases and J lost 6, with 17 bases in between. CDR1 SGHTA and CDR2 FQGTGA come from the germline V gene. The DNA of the CDR3 is TGTGCCAGCAGCTTAGGGGGCGGCCAAGCAGTCGAGCAGTACTTC. Translation: CASSLGGGQAVEQYF.

This chain links TRBV18 with TRBJ2-7; TRBD1 might be the D (6 bases). V lost 4 bases and J 1 base, leaving 17 bases between the germline ends. Germline loops: CDR1 KGHSH, CDR2 LQKENI. CDR3 length equals 16 residues. CDR3 nucleotides: TGTGCCAGCTCACAGGGGGAAGAGTTCTGGTCCTACGAGCAGTACTTC. It translates to CASSQGEEFWSYEQYF.

The CDR3 DNA is TGTGCCAGCAGCTTAGCCAGGGCAAATCAGCCCCAGCATTTT. Translated: CASSLARANQPQHF. The V and J genes are TRBV7-2 and TRBJ1-5, with a tentative D call TRBD1 (5 bases). The CDR3 consists of 14 residues. Germline V gene lookup returns CDR1 SGHTA and CDR2 FQGNSA. V was trimmed by 0 bases and J by 4 bases, leaving 7 bases between them.

This clone was observed a single time. The gene calls are TRBV28 and TRBJ1-5; D might be TRBD1 (5 bases). The CDR3 has 16 amino acids. Trimming removed 8 bases from V and 3 bases from J, with 20 bases in between. Per the germline V gene, CDR1 is MDHEN and CDR2 is SYDVKM. Written as DNA, the CDR3 is TGTGCCAGCGGACGACTTGGGTCAGGGAACAATCAGCCCCAGCATTTT. Translated, it gives CASGRLGSGNNQPQHF.

This chain joins TRBV6-5 and TRBJ2-5; no clear D gene. Trimming took 7 bases from V and 5 from J, leaving 5 bases between them. Germline V gene lookup returns CDR1 MNHEY and CDR2 SVGAGI. The CDR3 runs 10 residues. The CDR3, as DNA: TGTGCCAGCAAGAGGGAGACCCAGTACTTC. Protein product: CASKRETQYF.

The CDR3 DNA reads TGTGCCATCAGGCCCGGGACCCAGGGGGAGACCCAGTACTTC. Protein product: CAIRPGTQGETQYF. The chain uses TRBV10-3 and TRBJ2-5; a possible D gene is TRBD1 (6 bases). V lost 6 bases, J lost 5 bases, and 16 bases lay in between. Germline CDR1 reads ENHRY; CDR2 reads SYGVKD. The CDR3 has 14 residues.

V usage is TRBV19 and J usage is TRBJ1-1; 10 bases align to TRBD1. The CDR3 loop spans 15 amino acids. Germline values: CDR1 LNHDA, CDR2 SQIVND (reference sequence). Trimming cost V 6 bases and J 4 bases; bases outside gene matches: 8. In DNA form, the CDR3 reads TGTGCCAGTAGGGGAGGCGGGACAGGGGCCACTGAAGCTTTCTTT. It encodes CASRGGGTGATEAFF.

The chain couples TRBV6-5 to TRBJ1-5; D is perhaps TRBD1 (6 bases). Germline values: CDR1 MNHEY, CDR2 SVGAGI. The CDR3 runs to 12 residues. The V and J ends lost 4 bases and 10 bases respectively, with 11 bases between them. The CDR3 spells CASSSQGRPQHF. Written as DNA, the CDR3 is TGTGCCAGCAGTTCCCAGGGGAGACCCCAGCATTTT.

The chain carries TRBV4-1 and TRBJ2-7, with 10 bases aligning to TRBD1. The junction had 3 bases not matched to a gene; V was cut back by 3 bases and J by 1 base. The CDR3 sequence is 15 residues long. CDR1 is MGHRA, CDR2 YSYEKL, per germline. The CDR3 DNA is TGCGCCAGCAGCCATCCGGGACAGGGGTCCTACGAGCAGTACTTC. Its protein is CASSHPGQGSYEQYF.

The rearrangement uses TRBV5-8 and TRBJ1-1, with 7 bases that match TRBD1. After removal of 2 bases from V and 0 bases from J, the junction contained 7 bases not matched to a gene. In germline, CDR1 is SGHTS, CDR2 YDEGEE. The CDR3 is made up of 16 amino acids. CDR3: CASSLTGVGMNTEAFF. DNA of the CDR3: TGTGCCAGCAGCTTAACAGGGGTGGGGATGAACACTGAAGCTTTCTTT.

The chain carries TRBV28 and TRBJ1-4; 12 nucleotides match TRBD1. In germline, CDR1 is MDHEN, CDR2 SYDVKM. The trim removed 5 bases at V and 5 bases at J, leaving 9 bases unmatched. The CDR3 contains 17 residues. The CDR3 spells CASSTPGQGAINEKLFF. The CDR3 nucleotides read TGTGCCAGCAGTACGCCGGGACAGGGGGCAATCAATGAAAAACTGTTTTTT.

The rearrangement links TRBV2 to TRBJ2-7; tentative D call: TRBD1 (5 bases). V shed 5 bases and J shed 9 bases, with 17 bases lying between them. The germline V gene has CDR1 SNHLY and CDR2 FYNNEI. The CDR3 is 13 amino acids. CDR3 region: CASSLDSPSRQYF. The CDR3 nucleotides read TGTGCCAGCAGTCTCGACAGTCCGTCGCGGCAGTACTTC.

This CDR3 is CASSQESGVSNSYNSPLHF. Written as DNA, the CDR3 is TGTGCCAGCAGCCAAGAGTCGGGGGTTTCTAACTCCTATAATTCACCCCTCCACTTT. The chain recombines TRBV3-1 (or the pseudogene TRBV3-2) with TRBJ1-6; D possibly corresponds to TRBD1 (5 bases). The CDR3 consists of 19 residues. Germline values: CDR1 LGHDT, CDR2 YNNKEL (reference sequence). The ends were cut back, 0 bases at V and 0 bases at J, with 15 bases in the middle.

The V and J genes are TRBV7-8 and TRBJ1-1; no definite D call. V was shortened by 10 bases and J by 3 bases, with 12 bases between the two germline ends. Germline CDR1 and CDR2: SGHVS and FQNEAQ. This CDR3 comprises 12 residues. CDR3 in amino acids: CATQPGYTEAFF. The CDR3 region has the DNA TGTGCCACCCAACCCGGGTACACTGAAGCTTTCTTT.

J is TRBJ1-6 and V is TRBV28; TRBD1 matches 10 bases. The J segment lost 10 bases and the V segment lost 2 bases, leaving 2 bases of the junction unmatched. This CDR3 is 14 amino acids long. Germline CDR1 reads MDHEN; CDR2 reads SYDVKM. In nucleotides, the CDR3 is TGTGCCAGCAGTTTAGGGACAGGGGTCTCACCCCTCCACTTT. This translates into CASSLGTGVSPLHF.

This clone was found a few times. The chain recombines TRBV4-1 with TRBJ1-2, with 7 nucleotides matching TRBD1. Germline values: CDR1 MGHRA, CDR2 YSYEKL. The length of the CDR3 is 15 residues. The V segment lost 1 base and the J segment 0 bases; nucleotides outside the gene matches: 2. The CDR3 region has the DNA TGCGCCAGCAGCCAAGGACAGGGAACTAACTATGGCTACACCTTC. Its translation is CASSQGQGTNYGYTF.

The rearrangement uses TRBV2 and TRBJ2-2, with D perhaps TRBD2 (5 bases). V lost 0 bases and J lost 0, with 11 bases in between. There are 17 residues in the CDR3. Germline V CDR1 and CDR2: SNHLY, FYNNEI. The CDR3 bases are TGTGCCAGCAGTGAAGCGTTAGGACTTTCGAACACCGGGGAGCTGTTTTTT. It specifies CASSEALGLSNTGELFF.

This chain joins TRBV19 and TRBJ2-7; 12 bases line up with TRBD2. The CDR3 is made up of 15 amino acids. V lost 5 bases, J lost 7 bases, and 9 bases stayed unmatched. Germline values: CDR1 LNHDA, CDR2 SQIVND (reference sequence). The chain's CDR3 is CASSASSGGESEQYF. The CDR3 DNA reads TGTGCCAGTAGTGCCTCTAGCGGGGGGGAGTCGGAGCAGTACTTC.

The rearrangement links TRBV5-1 to TRBJ1-6; TRBD1 aligns across 8 bases. V lost 7 bases and J lost 5; bases outside the gene matches: 8. This CDR3 has 15 residues. From germline, CDR1 is SGHRS and CDR2 YFSETQ. The chain's CDR3 is CASGPGQGNNSPLHF. The DNA for the CDR3 is TGCGCCAGCGGACCCGGACAGGGCAATAATTCACCCCTCCACTTT. The full variable domain, with the rest looked up from reference TRBV5-1 and TRBJ1-6, is KAGVTQTPRYLIKTRGQQVTLSCSPISGHRSVSWYQQTPGQGLQFLFEYFSETQRNKGNFPGRFSGRQFSNSRSEMNVSTLELGDSALYLCASGPGQGNNSPLHFGNGTRLTVT.

The chain uses TRBV18 and TRBJ1-2; 7 nucleotides match TRBD1. The germline V gene encodes CDR1 KGHSH and CDR2 LQKENI. J was trimmed by 8 bases and V by 6 bases; bases with no gene match: 9. The CDR3 runs to 13 residues. CDR3 region: CASSDQGDTGYTF. CDR3 sequence (DNA): TGTGCCAGCTCCGACCAGGGGGATACGGGCTACACCTTC.

V gene TRBV6-6 combines with J gene TRBJ2-3; either TRBD1 or TRBD2 may fit D (8 bases each). There are 15 residues in the CDR3. Germline-derived CDR1 and CDR2 are MNHNY and SVGAGI (reference sequence). V dropped 5 bases and J dropped 1 base, with 13 bases sitting between them. CDR3 protein: CASSRGGQGTDTQYF. The CDR3 DNA sequence: TGTGCCAGCAGTCGGGGGGGACAGGGCACAGATACGCAGTATTTT.

V gene TRBV10-3 combines with J gene TRBJ1-2; D is unresolved. The germline gives CDR1 ENHRY, CDR2 SYGVKD. Trimming cost V 5 bases and J 7 bases, with 8 bases left between them. There are 11 residues in the CDR3. CDR3 DNA: TGTGCCATCAGTACCGGGGTTGGCTACACCTTC. Encoded protein: CAISTGVGYTF.

On this clone itself: A read error may be the cause here, since a much bigger clone is one base away. Other DNA variants within this sample encode the same CDR3. The chain links TRBV5-1 to TRBJ1-1; D gene ambiguous. V lost 4 bases, J lost 1 base, and 11 bases lay in between. There are 14 residues in the CDR3. Per the germline V gene, CDR1 is SGHRS and CDR2 is YFSETQ. CDR3 loop: CASSKGTENTEAFF. The CDR3, as DNA: TGCGCCAGCAGCAAAGGAACAGAGAACACTGAAGCTTTCTTT. Supplemented by reference TRBV5-1 and TRBJ1-1, the full variable domain reads KAGVTQTPRYLIKTRGQQVTLSCSPISGHRSVSWYQQTPGQGLQFLFEYFSETQRNKGNFPGRFSGRQFSNSRSEMNVSTLELGDSALYLCASSKGTENTEAFFGQGTRLTVV.